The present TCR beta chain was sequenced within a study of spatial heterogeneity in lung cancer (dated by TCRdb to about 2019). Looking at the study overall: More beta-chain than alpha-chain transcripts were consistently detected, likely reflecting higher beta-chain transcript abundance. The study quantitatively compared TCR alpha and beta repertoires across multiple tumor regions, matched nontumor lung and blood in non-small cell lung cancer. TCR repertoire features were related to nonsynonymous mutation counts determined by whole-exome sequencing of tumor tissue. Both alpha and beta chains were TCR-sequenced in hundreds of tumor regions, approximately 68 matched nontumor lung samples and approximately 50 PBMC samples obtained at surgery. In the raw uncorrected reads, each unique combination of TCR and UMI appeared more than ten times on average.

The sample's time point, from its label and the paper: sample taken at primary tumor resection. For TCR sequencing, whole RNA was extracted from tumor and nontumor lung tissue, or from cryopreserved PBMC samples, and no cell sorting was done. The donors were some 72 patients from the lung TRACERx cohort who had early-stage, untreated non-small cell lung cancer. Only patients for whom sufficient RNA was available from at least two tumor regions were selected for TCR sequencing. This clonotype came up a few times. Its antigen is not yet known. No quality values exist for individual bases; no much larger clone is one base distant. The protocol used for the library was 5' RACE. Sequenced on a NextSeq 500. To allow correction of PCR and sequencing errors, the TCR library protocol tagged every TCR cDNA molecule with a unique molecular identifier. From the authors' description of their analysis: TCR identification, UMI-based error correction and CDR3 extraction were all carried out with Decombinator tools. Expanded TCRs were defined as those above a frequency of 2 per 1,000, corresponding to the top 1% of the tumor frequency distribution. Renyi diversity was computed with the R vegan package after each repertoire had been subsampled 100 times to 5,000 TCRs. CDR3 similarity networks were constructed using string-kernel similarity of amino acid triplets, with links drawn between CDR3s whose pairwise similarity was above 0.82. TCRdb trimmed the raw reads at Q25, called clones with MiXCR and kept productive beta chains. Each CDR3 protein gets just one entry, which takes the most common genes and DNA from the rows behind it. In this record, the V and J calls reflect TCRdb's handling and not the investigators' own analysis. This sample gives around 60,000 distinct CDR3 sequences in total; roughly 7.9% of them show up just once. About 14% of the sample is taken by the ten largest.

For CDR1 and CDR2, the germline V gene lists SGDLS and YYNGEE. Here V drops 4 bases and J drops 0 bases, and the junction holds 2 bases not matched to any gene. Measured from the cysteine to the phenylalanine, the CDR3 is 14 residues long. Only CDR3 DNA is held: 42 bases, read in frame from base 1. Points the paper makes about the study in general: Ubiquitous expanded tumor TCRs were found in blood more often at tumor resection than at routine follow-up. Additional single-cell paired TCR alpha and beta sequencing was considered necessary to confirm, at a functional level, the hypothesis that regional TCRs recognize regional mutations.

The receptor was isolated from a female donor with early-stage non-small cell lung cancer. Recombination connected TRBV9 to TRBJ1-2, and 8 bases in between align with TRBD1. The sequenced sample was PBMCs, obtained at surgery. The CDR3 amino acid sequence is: CASSPGQANYGYTF. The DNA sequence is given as TGTGCCAGCAGCCCGGGACAGGCTAACTATGGCTACACCTTC. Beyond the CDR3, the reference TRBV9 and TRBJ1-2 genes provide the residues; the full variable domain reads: DSGVTQTPKHLITATGQRVTLRCSPRSGDLSVYWYQQSLDQGLQFLIQYYNGEERAKGNILERFSAQQFPDLHSELNLSSLELGDSALYFCASSPGQANYGYTFGSGTRLTVV.